The 16 T cell receptor beta chains below were found in one sample sequenced in a study of radiation and T cells in renal cell carcinoma. Time point defined: blood 4 weeks post-SBRT, at nephrectomy. As for treatment: 15 Gy SBRT to primary tumor, nephrectomy 4 weeks later. Data came from immunoSEQ multiplex PCR; TCRdb stores just in-frame clones and leaves some out. The sample consists of around 99,000 clones, 80% to 90% of them appearing once. The sequencing here drew on blood, taken from a patient whose treatment included radiotherapy and nephrectomy. These receptors all stem from a man between 60 and 75 years old with renal cell carcinoma.

The chain recombines TRBV2 with TRBJ2-2; D tentatively fits TRBD1 or TRBD2 (5 bases each). This CDR3 is built from 15 residues. Trimming cost V 6 bases and J 0 bases, with 11 bases left between them. Germline CDR1 and CDR2: SNHLY and FYNNEI. The CDR3 sequence is CASRLRGTNTGELFF. CDR3 nucleotide sequence: TGTGCCAGCAGATTACGGGGCACGAACACCGGGGAGCTGTTTTTT.

The rearrangement links TRBV5-1 to TRBJ2-2; D might be TRBD1 (6 bases). There are 15 residues in the CDR3. Germline V gene lookup returns CDR1 SGHRS and CDR2 YFSETQ. Trimming removed 0 bases at V and 1 base at J, with 7 bases between. The CDR3 DNA follows: TGCGCCAGCAGCTTGGTACAGGGGAACACCGGGGAGCTGTTTTTT. The encoded protein is CASSLVQGNTGELFF.

The chain joins TRBV5-4 to TRBJ2-2; TRBD1 agrees at 7 bases. V was pared by 4 bases and J by 6 bases, with 9 bases of the junction left unmatched. Germline CDR1 and CDR2: SGHNT and YYREEE (reference sequence). The CDR3 extends over 15 amino acids. The CDR3 here is CASSPRQGFSGELFF. As DNA, the CDR3 is TGTGCCAGCAGCCCCCGACAGGGTTTTTCCGGGGAGCTGTTTTTT.

The chain recombines TRBV15 with TRBJ2-2, with 7 nucleotides matching TRBD1. CDR3 length: 19 amino acids. V trimming: 3 bases; J trimming: 2 bases; junction bases outside the gene matches: 15. Per the germline V gene, CDR1 is LNHNV and CDR2 is YYDKDF (reference sequence). CDR3 in amino acids: CATSRDLPAGTANTGELFF. The CDR3 region has the DNA TGTGCCACCAGCAGGGACCTACCCGCCGGGACAGCAAACACCGGGGAGCTGTTTTTT.

Here the CDR3 reads CASSVNDVRDISYEQYF. The CDR3 nucleotides are TGTGCCAGCAGCGTAAACGACGTGAGGGACATCTCCTACGAGCAGTACTTC. The chain combines TRBV11-2 with TRBJ2-7; D is possibly TRBD1 (6 bases). Germline V gives CDR1 SGHAT, CDR2 FQNNGV. Trimming took 5 bases from V and 0 from J, leaving 20 bases between them. The CDR3 runs 17 residues.

V gene TRBV30 combines with J gene TRBJ2-7; D remains unclear. CDR1 and CDR2 (germline): GTSNPN, SVGIG (reference sequence). The V end was cut by 0 bases, the J end by 6 bases, with 6 bases between. The CDR3 length is 11 residues. The CDR3 loop is CAWSVLREQYF. In DNA form, the CDR3 reads TGTGCCTGGAGTGTCCTCCGCGAGCAGTACTTC.

This clone was picked up a small number of times. CDR3 loop: CASSSGLAHTGELFF. In DNA form, the CDR3 reads TGCGCCAGCAGCTCGGGACTAGCCCACACCGGGGAGCTGTTTTTT. The V call is TRBV5-1, the J call TRBJ2-2; 9 bases fit TRBD2. V was clipped by 3 bases and J by 3 bases; unmatched bases: 3. This CDR3 spans 15 amino acids. The germline V gene has CDR1 SGHRS and CDR2 YFSETQ.

V is TRBV2 and J is TRBJ2-6, with D hard to call. V lost 6 bases to trimming and J lost 1 base, with 16 bases between them. Germline-derived CDR1 and CDR2 are SNHLY and FYNNEI. The CDR3 covers 17 residues. The CDR3 reads CASSAVRAPSGANVLTF. For the CDR3, the DNA is TGTGCCAGCAGCGCGGTGAGAGCTCCGTCTGGGGCCAACGTCCTGACTTTC.

The chain employs TRBV7-2 and TRBJ2-2; the D is unclear. The germline V gene encodes CDR1 SGHTA and CDR2 FQGNSA. The CDR3 spans 12 residues. V shed 4 bases and J shed 3 bases, with 3 bases lying between them. CDR3 sequence: CASSYYTGELFF. The CDR3 DNA follows: TGTGCCAGCAGCTACTACACCGGGGAGCTGTTTTTT.

V gene TRBV7-2 combines with J gene TRBJ2-3; 8 bases line up with TRBD2. Germline values: CDR1 SGHTA, CDR2 FQGNSA. The J segment lost 5 bases and the V segment lost 5 bases, leaving 12 bases of the junction unmatched. The CDR3 totals 16 residues. CDR3 nucleotide sequence: TGTGCCAGCAGCCCCCTGCCGGGAGGGCCAGGAGATACGCAGTATTTT. This encodes CASSPLPGGPGDTQYF.

J is TRBJ2-7 and V is TRBV11-2, with 10 bases lining up with TRBD1. CDR3 length equals 17 residues. The J segment lost 2 bases and the V segment lost 1 base, leaving 8 bases of the junction unmatched. Germline loops: CDR1 SGHAT, CDR2 FQNNGV. CDR3 protein: CASSLVLTGTGAYEQYF. CDR3 sequence (DNA): TGTGCCAGCAGCTTAGTTCTGACCGGGACAGGGGCCTACGAGCAGTACTTC.

The chain joins TRBV5-8 to TRBJ1-1, with D perhaps matching TRBD1 (5 bases). Germline V gives CDR1 SGHTS, CDR2 YDEGEE. V lost 10 bases and J 6 bases, leaving 13 bases between the germline ends. The CDR3 length is 11 residues. The CDR3 sequence is CAFGGVAEAFF. The CDR3 DNA follows: TGTGCCTTCGGGGGGGTTGCTGAAGCTTTCTTT.

Comment on this clone: The sample has other DNA sequences that encode this CDR3 too. The chain carries TRBV7-6 and TRBJ1-1; 7 bases are shared with TRBD1. This CDR3 region has 13 residues. Germline CDR1 is SGHVS and CDR2 is FNYEAQ. Trimming cost V 1 base and J 8 bases; bases outside gene matches: 4. CDR3 sequence: CASSLGQGTEAFF. CDR3 sequence (DNA): TGTGCCAGCAGCTTAGGACAGGGTACCGAAGCTTTCTTT.

The chain recombines TRBV27 with TRBJ2-6; D uncertain. Deletions cut 3 bases from V and 0 bases from J, with 3 bases between. Looked up from germline, CDR1 is MNHEY and CDR2 is SMNVEV (reference sequence). This CDR3 contains 14 residues. The CDR3 protein is CASSFSSGANVLTF. For the CDR3, the DNA is TGTGCCAGCAGTTTTAGCTCTGGGGCCAACGTCCTGACTTTC.

The genes are TRBV7-9 and TRBJ2-1; perhaps TRBD2 as D (5 bases). CDR1 is SEHNR, CDR2 FQNEAQ, per germline (reference sequence). This CDR3 contains 15 residues. V was pared by 9 bases and J by 5 bases, with 20 bases between. This chain's CDR3 is CARERADFPNNEQFF. The CDR3 coding sequence is TGTGCCAGAGAGAGGGCCGATTTCCCTAACAATGAGCAGTTCTTC.

V is TRBV10-2 and J is TRBJ2-1; TRBD2 agrees at 9 bases. The CDR3 totals 17 residues. V was pared by 4 bases and J by 5 bases, with 12 bases of the junction left unmatched. Germline V CDR1 and CDR2: WSHSY, SAAADI. The CDR3 DNA reads TGCGCCAGCAGTGGGTCTTTCCTAGCGGGAAGGCACAATGAGCAGTTCTTC. Translation: CASSGSFLAGRHNEQFF.